The 26 T cell receptor beta chains in this list originate from one sample, sequenced in a study of regulatory T cells in long-lasting Graves disease. Library construction for TCR beta used iRepertoire HTBI primers and Arm-PCR of CDR3 regions. TCRdb re-derived calls from the multiplex PCR reads in MiXCR, one entry per CDR3 protein. The table shows 400,000 to 500,000 distinct CDR3 sequences, with approximately 16% occurring only once. The time point here: newly diagnosed GD, antithyroid drugs for less than 3 months. Preparation of the TCR library used RNA extracted from PBMCs. Another study also made use of these data, one on T cells in Graves' hyperthyroidism and ophthalmopathy.

The sequencing used peripheral blood mononuclear cells (PBMCs), collected at new diagnosis, from a patient treated with antithyroid drugs. The receptors were sampled from a woman aged 18-29 years with Graves disease.

This clonotype was counted between two and nine times. The genes are TRBV30 and TRBJ2-5; 8 bases fit TRBD2. Looked up from germline, CDR1 is GTSNPN and CDR2 is SVGIG (reference sequence). V lost 1 base to trimming and J lost 5 bases; unmatched junction nucleotides: 15. This CDR3 is 17 amino acids long. The CDR3 reads CAWSGSIPGLEYETQYF. The CDR3 DNA is TGTGCCTGGAGTGGCTCGATCCCGGGACTAGAGTACGAGACCCAGTACTTC.

The chain uses TRBV15 and TRBJ2-5; D is unclear. Germline V gene sequence: CDR1 LNHNV, CDR2 YYDKDF (reference sequence). Trimming removed 0 bases at V and 2 bases at J, with 7 bases between. This CDR3 has 14 residues. The CDR3: CATSRDKIQETQYF. In nucleotides, the CDR3 is TGTGCCACCAGCAGAGATAAGATTCAAGAGACCCAGTACTTC. The entire variable domain, with the rest obtained from reference TRBV15 and TRBJ2-5, is as follows: DAMVIQNPRYQVTQFGKPVTLSCSQTLNHNVMYWYQQKSSQAPKLLFHYYDKDFNNEADTPDNFQSRRPNTSFCFLDIRSPGLGDTAMYLCATSRDKIQETQYFGPGTRLLVL.

As regards this clonotype: It may be a read error: a sequence one base away is much more abundant. The V and J genes are TRBV30 and TRBJ1-2; D is unresolved. Between the trimmed V and J ends, which lost 5 bases and 8 bases, there was a span of 9 bases. Germline CDR1 GTSNPN, CDR2 SVGIG (reference sequence). There are 10 residues in the CDR3. CDR3: CAWEREGYTF. CDR3 DNA sequence: TGTGCCTGGGAGCGGGAGGGCTACACCTTC.

This clonotype was seen ten or more times. The chain carries TRBV2 and TRBJ2-1; 8 bases line up with TRBD1. The germline V gene encodes CDR1 SNHLY and CDR2 FYNNEI. This CDR3 has 13 residues. The V and J ends lost 7 bases and 9 bases, in that order; junction bases with no gene match: 8. The CDR3 DNA reads TGTGCCAGCATGCCTGACAGGGGCGGTGAGCAGTTCTTC. Protein: CASMPDRGGEQFF.

This clonotype occurred a few times. The chain carries TRBV6-2 or TRBV6-3 and TRBJ1-4; 7 bases line up with TRBD1. The trim removed 5 bases at V and 0 bases at J, leaving 3 bases unmatched. Per the germline V gene, CDR1 is MNHEY and CDR2 is SVGEGT. The CDR3 totals 15 residues. CDR3 coding DNA: TGTGCCAGCAGTGGAACAGGGGCAACTAATGAAAAACTGTTTTTT. Amino acid sequence: CASSGTGATNEKLFF.

This clonotype was seen repeatedly, ten times or more. This rearrangement joins TRBV12-3 or TRBV12-4 to TRBJ2-4, with 8 bases fitting TRBD1. The CDR3 is 18 amino acids. Germline trimming cut 5 bases from V and 3 bases from J; bases unmatched to any gene: 15. The CDR3 sequence: CASSPYSTGGTLKNIQYF. In DNA, the CDR3 is TGTGCCAGCAGTCCATACTCTACAGGGGGGACCCTCAAAAACATTCAGTACTTC.

J is TRBJ2-7 and V is TRBV20-1; the match to TRBD2 covers 8 bases. The CDR3 has 17 amino acids. Germline V lookup: CDR1 DFQATT, CDR2 SNEGSKA (reference sequence). The J segment lost 4 bases and the V segment lost 1 base, leaving 15 bases of the junction unmatched. CDR3 bases: TGCAGTGCTAGAGGGGGGCATCCTTTGAGCGGGGGATACGAGCAGTACTTC. Protein sequence: CSARGGHPLSGGYEQYF.

This clonotype was found a few times. The J gene is TRBJ1-2, the V gene TRBV7-3, with TRBD1 as a possible D gene (5 bases). Germline V gene sequence: CDR1 SGHTA, CDR2 FQGTGA. V gave up 5 bases and J gave up 4 bases, with 17 bases separating them. The CDR3 covers 15 residues. The CDR3: CASSLKQARSYGYTF. For the CDR3, the DNA is TGTGCCAGCAGCCTAAAACAGGCCAGAAGCTATGGCTACACCTTC.

Ten or more counts support this clonotype. This rearrangement joins TRBV28 to TRBJ1-2, with D perhaps TRBD1 (5 bases). Trimming left V 8 bases short and J 0 bases short, with 13 bases between. CDR3 length: 14 residues. From germline, CDR1 is MDHEN and CDR2 SYDVKM. This CDR3 is CASLGLSANYGYTF. CDR3 coding DNA: TGTGCCAGCTTGGGACTATCCGCTAACTATGGCTACACCTTC.

The chain joins TRBV6-1 to TRBJ1-1; no firm D call. This CDR3 is 14 amino acids long. V was trimmed by 7 bases and J by 5 bases, leaving 17 bases between them. Per the germline V gene, CDR1 is MNHNS and CDR2 is SASEGT. The CDR3 DNA reads TGTGCCAGCACCCCACCGGGTATTGGTACTGAAGCTTTCTTT. As protein: CASTPPGIGTEAFF.

This clonotype appeared many times. The chain couples TRBV7-9 to TRBJ2-3; TRBD1 matches at 7 bases. The CDR3 is 13 amino acids. V dropped 6 bases and J dropped 1; count of bases not matched to a gene: 1. CDR1 and CDR2 (germline): SEHNR, FQNEAQ (reference sequence). In DNA form, the CDR3 reads TGTGCCAGCAGTACAGGGGGCACAGATACGCAGTATTTT. It specifies CASSTGGTDTQYF.

This clonotype was detected a few times. Here the CDR3 reads CASVGQGSYEQYF. CDR3 DNA sequence: TGTGCCAGCGTGGGACAGGGTTCCTACGAGCAGTACTTC. V is TRBV2 and J is TRBJ2-7; 9 nucleotides match TRBD1. The CDR3 runs 13 residues. J lost 1 base, V lost 8 bases, and 3 bases had no gene match. CDR1 is SNHLY and CDR2 is FYNNEI in the germline V gene.

This clonotype has ten or more counts. The rearrangement links TRBV27 to TRBJ2-5, with D perhaps assigned TRBD1 or TRBD2 (5 bases each). The length of the CDR3 is 12 residues. V shed 9 bases and J shed 5 bases, with 13 bases lying between them. CDR1 and CDR2 from the germline V gene are MNHEY and SMNVEV (reference sequence). Here the CDR3 reads CASKDWGETQYF. CDR3 coding DNA: TGTGCCAGTAAGGACTGGGGGGAGACCCAGTACTTC.

The table lists this clonotype with a count of one. This sequence joins TRBV20-1 and TRBJ2-3, with unresolved D. The CDR3 extends over 12 amino acids. V lost 3 bases to trimming and J lost 4 bases, with 8 bases between them. Looked up from germline, CDR1 is DFQATT and CDR2 is SNEGSKA (reference sequence). The CDR3 bases are TGCAGTGCTAGGTTGAGTGCAGATACGCAGTATTTT. Protein sequence: CSARLSADTQYF.

The sample holds many counts of this clonotype. The chain couples TRBV5-1 to TRBJ1-1; 8 positions agree with TRBD1. V was pared by 4 bases and J by 1 base, with 6 bases of the junction left unmatched. CDR1 and CDR2 (germline): SGHRS, YFSETQ. This CDR3 is 15 amino acids long. The CDR3 loop reads CASSTWTGKNTEAFF. In DNA form, the CDR3 reads TGCGCCAGCAGCACGTGGACAGGGAAGAACACTGAAGCTTTCTTT. Full variable domain (remainder filled in from reference TRBV5-1 and TRBJ1-1): KAGVTQTPRYLIKTRGQQVTLSCSPISGHRSVSWYQQTPGQGLQFLFEYFSETQRNKGNFPGRFSGRQFSNSRSEMNVSTLELGDSALYLCASSTWTGKNTEAFFGQGTRLTVV.

This clonotype was counted a few times. J is TRBJ2-7 and V is TRBV4-2, with D perhaps TRBD1 (6 bases). V lost 1 base and J 0 bases, leaving 16 bases between the germline ends. The germline gives CDR1 LGHNA, CDR2 YNFKEQ. The CDR3 is made up of 17 amino acids. The CDR3 sequence: CASSQVGVRGSSYEQYF. CDR3 nucleotide sequence: TGTGCCAGCAGCCAAGTTGGGGTCAGGGGATCCTCCTACGAGCAGTACTTC.

This clonotype has just a few counts. V gene TRBV19 combines with J gene TRBJ2-7; possibly TRBD1 for D (6 bases). The CDR3 sequence is 15 residues long. Trimming left V 3 bases short and J 4 bases short, with 16 bases between. Germline lookup yields CDR1 LNHDA and CDR2 SQIVND (reference sequence). The CDR3 loop is CASSIQGQLGYEQYF. The CDR3 DNA sequence: TGTGCCAGTAGTATTCAAGGACAGCTCGGGTACGAGCAGTACTTC.

This clonotype was seen a few times. This chain links TRBV5-1 with TRBJ2-1; D gene uncertain. Germline CDR1 SGHRS, CDR2 YFSETQ. CDR3 length: 14 residues. V was pared by 0 bases and J by 2 bases, with 6 bases between. This CDR3 reads CASSLGQPYNEQFF. The CDR3 bases are TGCGCCAGCAGCTTGGGACAACCCTACAATGAGCAGTTCTTC.

This clonotype was recorded a few times. The chain carries TRBV5-1 and TRBJ2-1, with TRBD2 matching over 10 bases. The CDR3 is made up of 17 amino acids. Trimming cost V 4 bases and J 4 bases; bases outside gene matches: 11. The germline V gene encodes CDR1 SGHRS and CDR2 YFSETQ. For the CDR3, the DNA is TGCGCCAGCAGCCCCCAGGGGAGGACTAGCGGATACAATGAGCAGTTCTTC. It is translated as CASSPQGRTSGYNEQFF.

This clonotype was counted many times. The V call is TRBV4-3, the J call TRBJ2-7; D is uncertain. Germline CDR1 reads LGHNA; CDR2 reads YSLEER. V gave up 1 base and J gave up 2 bases, with 12 bases separating them. This CDR3 is 15 amino acids long. This CDR3 reads CASSQAGIEAYEQYF. CDR3 in DNA: TGCGCCAGCAGCCAAGCGGGCATCGAGGCCTACGAGCAGTACTTC.

The rearrangement links TRBV10-1 to TRBJ2-1; no reliable D call. The CDR3 runs to 13 residues. V lost 5 bases and J 5 bases, leaving 10 bases between the germline ends. From germline, CDR1 is WNHNN and CDR2 SYGVQD (reference sequence). The CDR3 DNA follows: TGCGCCAGCAGTACGGGCCCGAACAATGAGCAGTTCTTC. Translated, it gives CASSTGPNNEQFF.

This clonotype has ten or more counts. The V gene is TRBV12-3 or TRBV12-4, the J gene TRBJ2-7; D tentatively fits TRBD1 or TRBD2 (5 bases each). Trimming shortened V by 8 bases and J by 2 bases, and 10 bases separated the two germline ends. The CDR3 contains 12 residues. CDR3 region: CASSGGTYEQYF. The CDR3 DNA follows: TGTGCCAGCTCTGGGGGAACCTACGAGCAGTACTTC.

The table lists this clonotype with a few counts. This chain links TRBV19 with TRBJ2-2; no definite D call. The CDR3 totals 14 residues. Germline V CDR1 and CDR2: LNHDA, SQIVND (reference sequence). V was clipped by 2 bases and J by 6 bases, with 10 bases between them. The CDR3: CASSIRVVAGELFF. CDR3 DNA sequence: TGTGCCAGTAGTATACGTGTTGTCGCCGGGGAGCTGTTTTTT.

This clonotype was detected only a few times. The V and J genes are TRBV20-1 and TRBJ1-4; D unclear. V dropped 0 bases and J dropped 8 bases, with 13 bases sitting between them. The length of the CDR3 is 14 residues. Per germline, CDR1 DFQATT and CDR2 SNEGSKA (reference sequence). The CDR3 region is CSARDTLMGEKLFF. CDR3 coding DNA: TGCAGTGCTAGAGATACCCTCATGGGGGAAAAACTGTTTTTT.

This clonotype occurred many times. The CDR3 protein is CASSPLLLLAGATDTQYF. The DNA of the CDR3 is TGTGCCAGCAGTCCCCTCCTCCTCCTGGCGGGAGCCACAGATACGCAGTATTTT. The chain has TRBV12-3 or TRBV12-4 and TRBJ2-3; 7 bases match TRBD2. The junction had 16 bases not matched to a gene; V was cut back by 5 bases and J by 2 bases. The CDR3 extends over 18 amino acids.

This clonotype has ten or more counts. This chain links TRBV29-1 with TRBJ2-3, with D perhaps matching TRBD1 or TRBD2 (6 bases each). Germline V gene data show CDR1 as SQVTM and CDR2 as ANQGSEA. Trimming pared 2 bases from V and 4 bases from J, leaving 19 bases between. The CDR3 contains 16 residues. Written as DNA, the CDR3 is TGCAGCGTTGAATTCGGGGGCCATATTGTTGCAGATACGCAGTATTTT. It is translated as CSVEFGGHIVADTQYF.